Listed here are 4 T cell receptor beta chains from one sample, sequenced in a study of control samples from healthy donors and cancer patients. The protocol was immunoSEQ multiplex PCR, while the TCRdb copy is restricted to in-frame clones and leaves out a portion. The sample has fewer than 85,000 clones, 80% to 95% seen once. The sample comprised blood. The receptors shown here come from a woman aged 55-70 years in good health.

The chain recombines TRBV28 with TRBJ2-3; the D is unclear. The germline V and J ends were trimmed by 5 bases and 2 bases, with 5 bases remaining between them. The CDR3 contains 12 residues. Germline CDR1 and CDR2: MDHEN and SYDVKM. Here the CDR3 reads CASSGYTDTQYF. The CDR3 DNA reads as TGTGCCAGCAGTGGATACACAGATACGCAGTATTTT.

The chain recombines TRBV4-3 with TRBJ1-3, with 7 bases fitting TRBD1. This CDR3 is 20 amino acids long. V lost 0 bases, J lost 0 bases, and 14 bases stayed unmatched. Germline V gene data show CDR1 as LGHNA and CDR2 as YSLEER. The CDR3 DNA follows: TGCGCCAGCAGCCAAGATTCGTTATGGGACAGCACGTACTCTGGAAACACCATATATTTT. The encoded protein is CASSQDSLWDSTYSGNTIYF.

The CDR3 nucleotides are TGTGCCAGCAGCCTGGATATAGGAAAAGAAAAACTGTTTTTT. It yields the protein CASSLDIGKEKLFF. The chain is built from TRBV7-2 and TRBJ1-4; D gene unclear. The CDR3 runs 14 residues. The ends were cut back, 5 bases at V and 8 bases at J, with 15 bases in the middle. The V gene's germline CDR1 is SGHTA and CDR2 FQGNSA. The full variable domain, its missing parts supplied by reference TRBV7-2 and TRBJ1-4, is GAGVSQSPSNKVTEKGKDVELRCDPISGHTALYWYRQSLGQGLEFLIYFQGNSAPDKSGLPSDRFSAERTGGSVSTLTIQRTQQEDSAVYLCASSLDIGKEKLFFGSGTQLSVL.

J is TRBJ2-1 and V is TRBV15; D may correspond to TRBD1 or TRBD2 (5 bases each). The CDR3 is made up of 13 amino acids. Germline V gene data show CDR1 as LNHNV and CDR2 as YYDKDF (reference sequence). V lost 6 bases, J lost 4 bases, and 10 bases lay in between. CDR3 bases: TGTGCCACCAGGGGGGACCTGTACAATGAGCAGTTCTTC. It translates to CATRGDLYNEQFF.